The next 26 T cell receptor beta chains were all read from a single sample in a study of blood T cell repertoires in COVID-19. The protocol was immunoSEQ multiplex PCR, while the TCRdb copy is restricted to in-frame clones and leaves out a portion. The table lists some 73,000 clones, 80% to 85% of them singletons. The sequencing input was peripheral blood. These receptor sequences come from a human donor in a cohort sampled during active COVID-19.

The chain is built from TRBV5-4 and TRBJ1-1; 8 positions agree with TRBD1. Germline V CDR1 and CDR2: SGHNT, YYREEE (reference sequence). V gave up 5 bases and J gave up 7 bases; unmatched junction bases: 7. This CDR3 region has 13 residues. CDR3 loop: CASSHRGSDEAFF. The CDR3 nucleotides read TGTGCCAGCAGTCACAGGGGGAGCGATGAAGCTTTCTTT.

The rearrangement links TRBV4-3 to TRBJ2-3; D might be TRBD2 (6 bases). The CDR3 is 15 amino acids. Deletions cut 2 bases from V and 1 base from J, with 10 bases between. CDR1 is LGHNA, CDR2 YSLEER, per germline. The CDR3 region is CASSQRLVGTDTQYF. The CDR3 nucleotides read TGCGCCAGCAGCCAACGACTAGTAGGCACAGATACGCAGTATTTT.

This clone was observed once. The chain employs TRBV11-2 and TRBJ2-7; 10 positions match TRBD1. The CDR3 totals 15 residues. From germline, CDR1 is SGHAT and CDR2 FQNNGV. The trim removed 6 bases at V and 5 bases at J, leaving 10 bases unmatched. This CDR3 reads CASSSSPGQGHEQYF. CDR3 nucleotides: TGTGCCAGCAGTTCAAGTCCGGGACAGGGGCACGAGCAGTACTTC.

This clone has only a few counts. This sequence joins TRBV5-5 and TRBJ2-7; 7 positions agree with TRBD1. CDR1 SGHKS and CDR2 YYEKEE come from the germline V gene (reference sequence). The ends lost 0 bases at V and 4 bases at J; junction bases unmatched: 4. The CDR3 loop spans 14 amino acids. The CDR3 bases are TGTGCCAGCAGCTTGGAAAGGGGGCTTTACGAGCAGTACTTC. Amino acid sequence: CASSLERGLYEQYF.

The gene calls are TRBV7-7 and TRBJ2-2; D not certain. The germline CDR1 and CDR2 sequences are SSHAT and FNYEAQ (reference sequence). V was cut by 5 bases and J by 6 bases, with 7 bases left in between. The CDR3 runs to 12 residues. The CDR3 protein is CASSPPAGELFF. CDR3 bases: TGTGCCAGCAGCCCCCCGGCCGGGGAGCTGTTTTTT.

The rearrangement links TRBV19 to TRBJ2-7; D may be TRBD2 (5 bases). Germline V lookup: CDR1 LNHDA, CDR2 SQIVND (reference sequence). Trimming took off 4 bases at V and 3 bases at J, with 10 bases between the two ends. This CDR3 comprises 13 residues. The CDR3 reads CASSRRQVYEQYF. CDR3 nucleotides: TGTGCCAGTAGTAGGAGGCAGGTCTACGAGCAGTACTTC.

This chain uses TRBV5-1 with TRBJ1-4; D remains unclear. The CDR3 has 14 amino acids. The germline gives CDR1 SGHRS, CDR2 YFSETQ. Trimming took off 2 bases at V and 6 bases at J, with 11 bases between the two ends. The CDR3 nucleotides read TGCGCCAGCAGCTTCTCAGGACTTTATGAAAAACTGTTTTTT. It encodes CASSFSGLYEKLFF. The full variable domain, rest sourced from reference TRBV5-1 and TRBJ1-4, is KAGVTQTPRYLIKTRGQQVTLSCSPISGHRSVSWYQQTPGQGLQFLFEYFSETQRNKGNFPGRFSGRQFSNSRSEMNVSTLELGDSALYLCASSFSGLYEKLFFGSGTQLSVL.

The V gene is TRBV6-5, the J gene TRBJ2-2; D remains unclear. From germline, CDR1 is MNHEY and CDR2 SVGAGI. Trimming stripped 8 bases from V and 3 bases from J, with 10 bases between. The CDR3 is 13 residues long. The chain's CDR3 is CASETFYTGELFF. CDR3 in DNA: TGTGCCAGCGAGACTTTTTACACCGGGGAGCTGTTTTTT.

The rearrangement joins TRBV7-8 to TRBJ1-6; weak D call: TRBD1 (5 bases). Germline CDR1 and CDR2: SGHVS and FQNEAQ. The CDR3 length is 16 residues. V lost 5 bases and J 3 bases, leaving 14 bases between the germline ends. The DNA for the CDR3 is TGTGCCAGCAGCCCCACGCTGACAGTCTATAATTCACCCCTCCACTTT. Encoded protein: CASSPTLTVYNSPLHF.

The V call is TRBV9, the J call TRBJ2-3; TRBD2 aligns across 7 bases. Trimming cost V 0 bases and J 0 bases; bases outside gene matches: 1. The CDR3 runs 15 residues. The germline V gene has CDR1 SGDLS and CDR2 YYNGEE. The CDR3 DNA reads TGTGCCAGCAGCGTAGGAGCGGGGAGCACAGATACGCAGTATTTT. This sequence encodes CASSVGAGSTDTQYF.

The chain recombines TRBV2 with TRBJ2-3; 8 nucleotides line up with TRBD1. Germline trimming cut 8 bases from V and 1 base from J; bases unmatched to any gene: 8. CDR1 SNHLY and CDR2 FYNNEI come from the germline V gene. The CDR3 sequence is 15 residues long. The CDR3 spells CASLYQGQGTDTQYF. The CDR3 bases are TGTGCCAGCCTATACCAGGGACAGGGCACAGATACGCAGTATTTT.

The chain is built from TRBV4-2 and TRBJ2-7, with D possibly matching TRBD1 (5 bases). The CDR3 consists of 15 residues. The germline V gene has CDR1 LGHNA and CDR2 YNFKEQ. V lost 1 base and J lost 2, with 12 bases in between. This CDR3 is CASSQGTGKTYEQYF. In nucleotides, the CDR3 is TGTGCCAGCAGCCAAGGCACAGGCAAAACCTACGAGCAGTACTTC.

The CDR3 loop is CASSNTGLSGNTIYF. DNA of the CDR3: TGTGCCAGCAGCAATACAGGCCTCTCTGGAAACACCATATATTTT. The V and J genes are TRBV7-6 and TRBJ1-3; tentatively, D is TRBD1 (5 bases). Trimming stripped 5 bases from V and 0 bases from J, with 11 bases between. The CDR3 extends over 15 amino acids. The germline gives CDR1 SGHVS, CDR2 FNYEAQ. Looking up the rest from reference TRBV7-6 and TRBJ1-3 gives the full variable domain: GAGVSQSPRYKVTKRGQDVALRCDPISGHVSLYWYRQALGQGPEFLTYFNYEAQQDKSGLPNDRFSAERPEGSISTLTIQRTEQRDSAMYRCASSNTGLSGNTIYFGEGSWLTVV.

CDR3 amino acids: CASSLAEAGSTDTQYF. Here the CDR3 DNA reads TGTGCCAGCAGCTTGGCAGAAGCGGGGAGCACAGATACGCAGTATTTT. V gene TRBV7-6 combines with J gene TRBJ2-3; the match to TRBD2 covers 7 bases. CDR1 is SGHVS, CDR2 FNYEAQ, per germline. This CDR3 spans 16 amino acids. V shed 3 bases, J shed 0 bases, and the junction held 6 bases outside the gene matches.

This clone was recorded once. The gene calls are TRBV14 and TRBJ2-7; 7 positions agree with TRBD2. V gave up 0 bases and J gave up 9 bases; unmatched junction bases: 11. The germline CDR1 and CDR2 sequences are SGHDN and FVKESK. The CDR3 covers 15 residues. The CDR3 coding sequence is TGTGCCAGCAGCCAAGAAGTCCCCGGACTAGGAGTGCAGTACTTC. This codes for CASSQEVPGLGVQYF. Full variable domain (outside the CDR3, taken from reference TRBV14 and TRBJ2-7): EAGVTQFPSHSVIEKGQTVTLRCDPISGHDNLYWYRRVMGKEIKFLLHFVKESKQDESGMPNNRFLAERTGGTYSTLKVQPAELEDSGVYFCASSQEVPGLGVQYFGPGTRLTVT.

J is TRBJ1-2 and V is TRBV3-1 (or the pseudogene TRBV3-2); tentatively, D is TRBD1 (5 bases). From germline, CDR1 is LGHDT and CDR2 YNNKEL (reference sequence). The germline V and J ends were trimmed by 0 bases and 8 bases, with 13 bases remaining between them. The CDR3 is made up of 14 amino acids. CDR3 DNA sequence: TGTGCCAGCAGCCAAGATCTAGGAGGGGTAGGCTACACCTTC. It specifies CASSQDLGGVGYTF.

In its sample, this clone was seen once. The CDR3 sequence: CASTLGRRHYGYTF. As DNA, the CDR3 is TGTGCCAGCACCTTGGGTAGGAGACACTATGGCTACACCTTC. This chain joins TRBV11-3 and TRBJ1-2, with D hard to call. Deletions cut 7 bases from V and 3 bases from J, with 15 bases between. CDR1 and CDR2 (germline): SGHNT, YENEEA. The CDR3 is made up of 14 amino acids.

The rearrangement uses TRBV7-9 and TRBJ2-7, with D possibly being TRBD2 (6 bases). This CDR3 has 12 residues. Germline V gives CDR1 SEHNR, CDR2 FQNEAQ (reference sequence). V lost 4 bases, J lost 10 bases, and 14 bases lay in between. CDR3 residues: CASSSGTPSQYF. DNA for the CDR3: TGTGCCAGCAGCTCCGGGACTCCCTCCCAGTACTTC.

The chain employs TRBV3-1 (or the pseudogene TRBV3-2) and TRBJ2-7; 10 nucleotides agree with TRBD1. Germline V gene sequence: CDR1 LGHDT, CDR2 YNNKEL (reference sequence). This CDR3 has 14 residues. Trimming at V came to 4 bases and at J to 3 bases, leaving 3 bases not matched to a gene. The CDR3 bases are TGTGCCAGCAGCCTCGGACAGGGGGGCTACGAGCAGTACTTC. Translated, it gives CASSLGQGGYEQYF.

J is TRBJ2-4 and V is TRBV28; 9 bases fit TRBD2. Germline V gene sequence: CDR1 MDHEN, CDR2 SYDVKM. V trimming: 5 bases; J trimming: 8 bases; junction bases outside the gene matches: 10. The CDR3 consists of 15 residues. CDR3 coding DNA: TGTGCCAGCAGTCCCGGCGGGGGGGGCGAAGACATTCAGTACTTC. Translated: CASSPGGGGEDIQYF.

The J gene is TRBJ1-2, the V gene TRBV18, with 10 positions matching TRBD1. Trimming removed 5 bases from V and 4 bases from J; junction bases left unmatched: 4. The CDR3 runs to 14 residues. Germline V gene sequence: CDR1 KGHSH, CDR2 LQKENI. The CDR3 is CASSNGDRGYGYTF. The CDR3 nucleotides read TGTGCCAGCTCAAACGGGGACAGGGGCTATGGCTACACCTTC.

The chain is built from TRBV9 and TRBJ1-4; D not resolved. CDR1 and CDR2 (germline): SGDLS, YYNGEE. The length of the CDR3 is 15 residues. The V end was cut by 0 bases, the J end by 5 bases, with 11 bases between. CDR3 sequence: CASSVAGTANEKLFF. The CDR3 DNA reads TGTGCCAGCAGCGTAGCCGGAACAGCAAATGAAAAACTGTTTTTT.

The chain couples TRBV19 to TRBJ1-5; D not certain. Germline V gives CDR1 LNHDA, CDR2 SQIVND (reference sequence). The CDR3 is made up of 16 amino acids. The V end lost 1 base, the J end lost 4 bases, and 14 bases lay between the germline ends. The CDR3 DNA follows: TGTGCCAGTAGTATAGCTCCCGGTCGACAAAATCAGCCCCAGCATTTT. Translating it yields CASSIAPGRQNQPQHF.

V gene TRBV4-3 combines with J gene TRBJ2-3; TRBD2 agrees at 7 bases. J lost 2 bases, V lost 0 bases, and 5 bases had no gene match. This CDR3 has 16 amino acids. Germline V gene data show CDR1 as LGHNA and CDR2 as YSLEER. The CDR3 here is CASSQDPGGATDTQYF. CDR3 coding DNA: TGCGCCAGCAGCCAAGATCCGGGGGGAGCCACAGATACGCAGTATTTT.

The count of this clone is one. At one end the junction does not follow the germline gene, possibly because of a read error. This chain connects TRBV7-7 to TRBJ2-5, with D possibly matching TRBD2 (5 bases). Germline V gives CDR1 SSHAT, CDR2 FNYEAQ (reference sequence). The CDR3 loop spans 14 amino acids. The CDR3 protein is CASSFSIAQETQYF. The CDR3 region has the DNA TGTGCTAGCAGCTTCTCAATAGCGCAAGAGACCCAGTACTTC.

The sample holds a few counts of this clone. The CDR3 protein is CASSQAGEAFF. CDR3 coding DNA: TGTGCCAGCAGCCAAGCGGGGGAAGCTTTCTTT. This chain links TRBV3-1 (or the pseudogene TRBV3-2) with TRBJ1-1; no definite D call. The CDR3 has 11 residues. Trimming pared 1 base from V and 8 bases from J, leaving 5 bases between. CDR1 is LGHDT, CDR2 YNNKEL, per germline (reference sequence).